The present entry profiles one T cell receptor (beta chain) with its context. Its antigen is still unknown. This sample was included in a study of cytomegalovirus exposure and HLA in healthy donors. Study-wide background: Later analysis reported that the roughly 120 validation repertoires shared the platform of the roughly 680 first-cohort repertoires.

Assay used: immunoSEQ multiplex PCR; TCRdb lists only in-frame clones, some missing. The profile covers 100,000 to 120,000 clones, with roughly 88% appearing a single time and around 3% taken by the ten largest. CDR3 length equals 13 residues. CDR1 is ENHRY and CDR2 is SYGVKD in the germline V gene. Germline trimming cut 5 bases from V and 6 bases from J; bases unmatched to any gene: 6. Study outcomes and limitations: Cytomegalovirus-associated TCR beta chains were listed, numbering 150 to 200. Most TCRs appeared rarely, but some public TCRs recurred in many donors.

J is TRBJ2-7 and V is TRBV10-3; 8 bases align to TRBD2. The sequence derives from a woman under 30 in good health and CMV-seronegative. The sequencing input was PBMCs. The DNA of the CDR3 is TGTGCCATCAGTTCGGGGGGGCCCGGCGAGCAGTACTTC. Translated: CAISSGGPGEQYF.